The source of this TCR beta chain is a study of vaccination and CD4 T cells after COVID-19. As to treatment: roughly ten-day PBMC culture with coronavirus spike peptide pools or control peptides (ViraFEST assay). A word on this clonotype: The antigen is unknown.

Sequenced with the Oncomine TCR Beta short-read assay was DNA taken from cultured CD4+ T cells. TCRdb itself ran the PCR reads through MiXCR, one entry per CDR3 protein. The table has more than 15,000 distinct CDR3 sequences, 43% seen once; the top ten hold 4.5% to 6%. The starting material was CD4+ T cells from blood, cultured in vitro, obtained before SARS-CoV-2 vaccination. This receptor was obtained from a human donor who had recovered from COVID-19.

The CDR3 sequence: CASGAGTVSNQPQHF. The CDR3, as DNA: TGTGCCAGCGGGGCGGGGACAGTTAGCAATCAGCCCCAGCATTTT. This chain links TRBV27 with TRBJ1-5; TRBD1 agrees at 7 bases. The junction had 7 bases not matched to a gene; V was cut back by 8 bases and J by 0 bases. CDR1 is MNHEY and CDR2 is SMNVEV in the germline V gene (reference sequence). CDR3 length: 15 amino acids.